These 8 T cell receptor beta chains were all obtained from the same sample, sequenced in a study of identical twins. TCRdb reanalysed the 5' RACE reads using MiXCR and keeps one entry per CDR3 protein. This table holds approximately 190,000 distinct CDR3 sequences, 15% to 20% found once. This sample was also put to use in a study of T cells expressing NK-cell markers.

Sequenced sample: CD8+ T cells sorted from blood. The source of these receptors is a woman aged 18-29 years in good health.

In this sample, this clonotype turned up many times. The rearrangement joins TRBV12-3 or TRBV12-4 to TRBJ1-2, with D tentatively TRBD1 (5 bases). This CDR3 has 17 amino acids. V shed 1 base and J shed 8 bases, with 23 bases lying between them. Here the CDR3 reads CASSLVYWIRGWGGYTF. The CDR3 coding sequence is TGTGCCAGCAGTTTAGTATATTGGATTCGGGGATGGGGCGGCTACACCTTC.

The chain recombines TRBV12-5 with TRBJ2-3, with D perhaps TRBD1 (5 bases). This CDR3 region has 16 residues. V lost 4 bases and J 3 bases, leaving 17 bases between the germline ends. Germline V lookup: CDR1 LGHNT, CDR2 FRNRAP. DNA of the CDR3: TGTGCTAGTGGTTCCGCGCCGTCAGGGATTACAGATACGCAGTATTTT. The encoded protein is CASGSAPSGITDTQYF.

This clonotype was counted at least ten times. This rearrangement joins TRBV3-1 to TRBJ2-2; 7 positions match TRBD1. This CDR3 contains 18 residues. Trimming removed 4 bases from V and 0 bases from J; junction bases left unmatched: 11. Germline CDR1 reads LGHDT; CDR2 reads YNNKEL (reference sequence). In DNA form, the CDR3 reads TGTGCCAGCAGCCCCCCCCTGGGCACAGGGGCGAACACCGGGGAGCTGTTTTTT. It codes for CASSPPLGTGANTGELFF. Drawing the rest from reference TRBV3-1 and TRBJ2-2, the complete variable domain is DTAVSQTPKYLVTQMGNDKSIKCEQNLGHDTMYWYKQDSKKFLKIMFSYNNKELIINETVPNRFSPKSPDKAHLNLHINSLELGDSAVYFCASSPPLGTGANTGELFFGEGSRLTVL.

This clonotype was counted a few times. J is TRBJ2-3 and V is TRBV7-2; 10 bases align to TRBD2. Germline V gene sequence: CDR1 SGHTA, CDR2 FQGNSA. This CDR3 spans 15 amino acids. With V trimmed by 1 base and J by 6 bases, 4 bases remained unmatched. CDR3 protein: CASSLVGLAFDTQYF. The CDR3 nucleotides read TGTGCCAGCAGCTTAGTGGGACTAGCGTTCGATACGCAGTATTTT.

The sample holds a few counts of this clonotype. This sequence joins TRBV5-1 and TRBJ2-3, with 9 bases fitting TRBD1. The V and J ends lost 3 bases and 3 bases, in that order; junction bases with no gene match: 11. The CDR3 loop spans 17 amino acids. Germline assignment: CDR1 SGHRS and CDR2 YFSETQ. This chain's CDR3 is CASSSDVDRGFTDTQYF. Written as DNA, the CDR3 is TGCGCCAGCAGCTCCGACGTCGACAGGGGGTTTACAGATACGCAGTATTTT.

This clonotype came up a few times. The rearrangement links TRBV7-3 to TRBJ2-1; 10 bases are shared with TRBD2. This CDR3 is 15 amino acids long. Germline V gives CDR1 SGHTA, CDR2 FQGTGA. J lost 7 bases, V lost 7 bases, and 10 bases had no gene match. In DNA, the CDR3 is TGTGCCAGCAAGACAAGCGGGGGGGCCAGTAATGAGCAGTTCTTC. It encodes CASKTSGGASNEQFF.

The gene calls are TRBV7-9 and TRBJ1-1; no reliable D call. With 6 bases removed from V and 0 bases from J, the gap between germline ends came to 5 bases. CDR1 is SEHNR and CDR2 is FQNEAQ in the germline V gene (reference sequence). There are 12 residues in the CDR3. CDR3 loop: CASRDVNTEAFF. For the CDR3, the DNA is TGTGCCAGCAGGGACGTGAACACTGAAGCTTTCTTT. The full variable domain, in which reference TRBV7-9 and TRBJ1-1 provide the parts outside the CDR3, is DTGVSQNPRHKITKRGQNVTFRCDPISEHNRLYWYRQTLGQGPEFLTYFQNEAQLEKSRLLSDRFSAERPKGSFSTLEIQRTEQGDSAMYLCASRDVNTEAFFGQGTRLTVV.

In its sample, this clonotype was seen a few times. The chain carries TRBV7-9 and TRBJ2-1, with 7 bases matching TRBD2. Germline V gene lookup returns CDR1 SEHNR and CDR2 FQNEAQ (reference sequence). Germline trimming cut 8 bases from V and 5 bases from J; bases unmatched to any gene: 6. This CDR3 region has 13 residues. For the CDR3, the DNA is TGTGCCAGCCGCGGGAGTCTGGACAATGAGCAGTTCTTC. Translation: CASRGSLDNEQFF.